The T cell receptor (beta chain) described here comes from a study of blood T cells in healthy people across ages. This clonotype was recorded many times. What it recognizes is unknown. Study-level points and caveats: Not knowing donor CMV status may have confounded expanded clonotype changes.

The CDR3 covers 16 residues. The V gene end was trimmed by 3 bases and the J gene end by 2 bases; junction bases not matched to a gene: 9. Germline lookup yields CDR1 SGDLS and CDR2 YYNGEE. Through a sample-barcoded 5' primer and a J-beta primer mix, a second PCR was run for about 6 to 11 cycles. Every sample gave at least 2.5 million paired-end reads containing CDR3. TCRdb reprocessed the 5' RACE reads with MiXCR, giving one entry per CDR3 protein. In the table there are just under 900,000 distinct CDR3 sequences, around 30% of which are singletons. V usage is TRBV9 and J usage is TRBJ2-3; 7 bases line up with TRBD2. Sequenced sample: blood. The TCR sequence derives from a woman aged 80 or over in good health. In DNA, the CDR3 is TGTGCCAGCAGCGAGTATAAGCGGGGCAACACAGATACGCAGTATTTT. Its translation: CASSEYKRGNTDTQYF.